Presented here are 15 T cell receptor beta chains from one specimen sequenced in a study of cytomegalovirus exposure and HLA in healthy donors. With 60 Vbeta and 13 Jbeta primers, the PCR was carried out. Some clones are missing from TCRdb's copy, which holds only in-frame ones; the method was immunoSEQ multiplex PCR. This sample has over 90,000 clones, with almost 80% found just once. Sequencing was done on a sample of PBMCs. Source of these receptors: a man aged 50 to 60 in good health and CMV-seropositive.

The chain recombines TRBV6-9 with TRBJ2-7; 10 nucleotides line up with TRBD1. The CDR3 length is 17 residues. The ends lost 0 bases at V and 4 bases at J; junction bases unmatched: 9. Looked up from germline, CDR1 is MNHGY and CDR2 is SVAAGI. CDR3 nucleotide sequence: TGTGCCAGCAGTTATTCTTCCGACAGGGGGCGTGAATACGAGCAGTACTTC. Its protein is CASSYSSDRGREYEQYF.

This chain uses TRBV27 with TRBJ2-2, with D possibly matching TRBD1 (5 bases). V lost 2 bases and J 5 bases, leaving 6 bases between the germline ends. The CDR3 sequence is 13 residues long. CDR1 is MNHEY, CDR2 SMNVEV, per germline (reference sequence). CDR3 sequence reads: CASSLAGTGELFF. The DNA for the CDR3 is TGTGCCAGCAGTTTAGCAGGGACCGGGGAGCTGTTTTTT.

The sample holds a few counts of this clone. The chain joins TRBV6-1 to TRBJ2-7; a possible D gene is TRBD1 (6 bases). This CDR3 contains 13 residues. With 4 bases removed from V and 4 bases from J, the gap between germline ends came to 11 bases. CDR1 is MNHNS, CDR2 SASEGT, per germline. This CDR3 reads CASSGGQRYEQYF. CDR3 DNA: TGTGCCAGCAGTGGAGGACAGAGGTACGAGCAGTACTTC.

CDR3 DNA: TGCGCCAGCAGCACCACAGCCGGGACAGTTAATTCACCCCTCCACTTT. Translating it yields CASSTTAGTVNSPLHF. The chain combines TRBV5-1 with TRBJ1-6, with TRBD1 matching over 7 bases. J was trimmed by 6 bases and V by 4 bases; bases with no gene match: 10. CDR1 and CDR2 from the germline V gene are SGHRS and YFSETQ. The CDR3 length is 16 residues. Using reference TRBV5-1 and TRBJ1-6 for the parts outside the CDR3, the full variable domain is KAGVTQTPRYLIKTRGQQVTLSCSPISGHRSVSWYQQTPGQGLQFLFEYFSETQRNKGNFPGRFSGRQFSNSRSEMNVSTLELGDSALYLCASSTTAGTVNSPLHFGNGTRLTVT.

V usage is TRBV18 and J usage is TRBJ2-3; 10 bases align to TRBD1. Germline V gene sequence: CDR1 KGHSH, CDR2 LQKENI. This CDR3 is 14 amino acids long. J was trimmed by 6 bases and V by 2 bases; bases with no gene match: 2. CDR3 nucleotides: TGTGCCAGCTCACCAGGGACAGGGGTTGATACGCAGTATTTT. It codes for CASSPGTGVDTQYF.

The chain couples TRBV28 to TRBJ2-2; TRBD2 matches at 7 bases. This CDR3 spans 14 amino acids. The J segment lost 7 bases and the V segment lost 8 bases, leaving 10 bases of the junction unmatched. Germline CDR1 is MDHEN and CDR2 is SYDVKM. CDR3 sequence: CASQEPGRDGELFF. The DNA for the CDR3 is TGTGCCAGCCAAGAGCCAGGGAGGGACGGGGAGCTGTTTTTT.

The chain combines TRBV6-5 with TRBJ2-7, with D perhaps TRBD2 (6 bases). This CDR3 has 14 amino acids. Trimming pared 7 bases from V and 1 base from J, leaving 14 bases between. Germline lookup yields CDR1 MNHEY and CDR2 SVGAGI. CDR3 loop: CASTEAGGSYEQYF. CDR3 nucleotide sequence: TGTGCCAGCACCGAAGCCGGGGGATCCTACGAGCAGTACTTC.

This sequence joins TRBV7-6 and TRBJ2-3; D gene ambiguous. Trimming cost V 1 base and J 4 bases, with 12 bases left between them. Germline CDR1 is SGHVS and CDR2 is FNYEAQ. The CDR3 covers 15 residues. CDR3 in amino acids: CASSLDFLGADTQYF. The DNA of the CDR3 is TGTGCCAGCAGCTTAGACTTCTTGGGCGCAGATACGCAGTATTTT.

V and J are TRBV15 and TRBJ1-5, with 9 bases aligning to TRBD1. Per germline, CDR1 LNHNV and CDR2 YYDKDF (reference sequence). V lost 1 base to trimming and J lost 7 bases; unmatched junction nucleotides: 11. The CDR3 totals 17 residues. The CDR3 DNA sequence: TGTGCCACCAGCAGAGGTACGACAGGGACAGGGAGGCAGCCCCAGCATTTT. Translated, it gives CATSRGTTGTGRQPQHF.

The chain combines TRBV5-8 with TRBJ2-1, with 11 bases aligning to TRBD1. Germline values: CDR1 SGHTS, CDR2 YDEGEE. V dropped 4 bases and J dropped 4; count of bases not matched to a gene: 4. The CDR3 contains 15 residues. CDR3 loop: CASSSGQGAYNEQFF. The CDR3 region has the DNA TGTGCCAGCAGCAGCGGACAGGGGGCGTACAATGAGCAGTTCTTC. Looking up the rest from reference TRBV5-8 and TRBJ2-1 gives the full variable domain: EAGVTQSPTHLIKTRGQQATLRCSPISGHTSVYWYQQALGLGLQFLLWYDEGEERNRGNFPPRFSGRQFPNYSSELNVNALELEDSALYLCASSSGQGAYNEQFFGPGTRLTVL.

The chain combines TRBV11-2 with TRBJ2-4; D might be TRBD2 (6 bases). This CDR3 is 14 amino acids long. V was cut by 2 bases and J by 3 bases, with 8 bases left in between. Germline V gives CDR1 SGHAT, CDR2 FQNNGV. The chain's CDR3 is CASSLSEGKNIQYF. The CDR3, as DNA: TGTGCCAGCAGCTTATCGGAGGGCAAAAACATTCAGTACTTC.

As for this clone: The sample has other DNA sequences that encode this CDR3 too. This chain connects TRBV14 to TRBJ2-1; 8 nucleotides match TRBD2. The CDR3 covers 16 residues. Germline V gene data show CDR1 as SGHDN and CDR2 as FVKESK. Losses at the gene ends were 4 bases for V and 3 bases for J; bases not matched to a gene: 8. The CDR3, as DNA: TGTGCCAGCAGCCTACCTAGGGCGGGAGGCTACAATGAGCAGTTCTTC. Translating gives CASSLPRAGGYNEQFF.

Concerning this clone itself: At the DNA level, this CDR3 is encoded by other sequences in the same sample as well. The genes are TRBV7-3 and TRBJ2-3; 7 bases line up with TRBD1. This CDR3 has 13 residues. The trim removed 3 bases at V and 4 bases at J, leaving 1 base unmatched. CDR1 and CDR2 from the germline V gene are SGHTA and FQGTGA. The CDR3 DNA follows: TGTGCCAGCAGCTTGACAGGGCCAGATACGCAGTATTTT. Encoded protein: CASSLTGPDTQYF.

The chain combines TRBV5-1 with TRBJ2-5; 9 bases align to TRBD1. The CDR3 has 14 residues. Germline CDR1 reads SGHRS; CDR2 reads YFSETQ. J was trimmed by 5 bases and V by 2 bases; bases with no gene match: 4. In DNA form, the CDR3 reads TGCGCCAGCAGCTTACAGGGGGCTGGTGAGACCCAGTACTTC. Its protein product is CASSLQGAGETQYF.

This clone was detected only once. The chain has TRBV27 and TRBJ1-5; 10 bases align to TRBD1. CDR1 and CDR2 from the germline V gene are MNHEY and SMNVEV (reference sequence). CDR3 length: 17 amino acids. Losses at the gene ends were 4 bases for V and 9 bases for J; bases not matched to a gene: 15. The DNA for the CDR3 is TGTGCCAGCAGTTCGGTGCTTGGGACAGGGGCGAGTCGGCCCCAGCATTTT. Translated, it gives CASSSVLGTGASRPQHF.